Listed below are T cell receptor beta chains from one sample, sequenced in a study of persistence of HIV-infected CD4 T cells. Generated by immunoSEQ multiplex PCR, the TCRdb table keeps only in-frame clones and is missing some. This table holds about 36,000 clones, about 85% found once. Antigens for these TCRs are unknown. The source material was cultured CD4+ T cells from PBMCs, sampled from a patient who received antiretroviral therapy. Receptor source: an adult with HIV. The donor label of this sample is uncertain. Both conserved end residues are part of each CDR3. A D gene is named only where the DNA matches it firmly. Expanded clones are given a class, and other clones once, few, many or no size at all.

CASRAGGDVAKNIQYF,TGCGCCAGCAGGGCAGGTGGGGACGTGGCCAAAAACATTCAGTACTTC,.,.,TRBV23-1,TRBJ2-4
CSVTGHKLGSGELFF,TGCAGCGTCACGGGACACAAATTGGGGTCCGGGGAGCTGTTTTTT,few,.,TRBV29-1,TRBJ2-2
CASSLVAQQPQHF,TGTGCCAGCAGCTTAGTAGCGCAGCAGCCCCAGCATTTT,.,.,TRBV7-9,TRBJ1-5
CASTGSYNSPLHF,TGTGCCAGCACCGGAAGCTATAATTCACCCCTCCACTTT,.,.,TRBV6-5,TRBJ1-6
CASSVGQGSGNTIYF,TGTGCCAGCAGCGTAGGACAGGGCTCTGGAAACACCATATATTTT,.,TRBD1,TRBV9,TRBJ1-3
CASRRLGETEQFF,TGTGCCAGTAGAAGGCTGGGGGAGACTGAGCAGTTCTTC,.,.,TRBV19,TRBJ2-1
CASSKNHPRGPHEQYF,TGTGCCAGCAGCAAAAACCACCCGAGGGGGCCTCACGAGCAGTACTTC,few,.,TRBV21-1,TRBJ2-7
CASSGQGAHHYEQYF,TGTGCCAGCAGCGGGCAGGGGGCGCATCACTACGAGCAGTACTTC,.,TRBD1,TRBV9,TRBJ2-7
CASSMTGSAKNIQYF,TGTGCCAGCAGCATGACAGGGTCAGCCAAAAACATTCAGTACTTC,.,TRBD1,TRBV28,TRBJ2-4
CASTNRDTDTQYF,TGTGCCAGCACCAACAGGGACACAGATACGCAGTATTTT,.,.,TRBV6-5,TRBJ2-3
CASSTRQGESEKLFF,TGTGCCAGCAGCACCAGACAGGGGGAGAGTGAAAAACTGTTTTTT,.,TRBD1,TRBV9,TRBJ1-4
CASTAGWSYDEQFF,TGTGCCAGCACGGCGGGGTGGTCTTATGATGAGCAGTTCTTC,.,.,TRBV5-5,TRBJ2-1
CASSQSSAELFF,TGCGCCAGCAGTCAATCGTCGGCGGAACTGTTTTTT,.,.,TRBV23-1,TRBJ1-4
CASSEVGGGSTDTQYF,TGTGCCAGCAGTGAAGTCGGGGGGGGAAGCACAGATACGCAGTATTTT,few,TRBD2,TRBV2,TRBJ2-3
CASSPQGPEAFF,TGTGCCAGCTCACCTCAGGGGCCTGAAGCTTTCTTT,.,.,TRBV18,TRBJ1-1
CASSLAGDLYEQYF,TGCGCCAGCAGCTTGGCCGGGGACCTCTACGAGCAGTACTTC,.,.,TRBV5-1,TRBJ2-7
CASSWRTGEGYGYTF,TGTGCCAGCAGTTGGCGGACAGGGGAGGGCTATGGCTACACCTTC,.,TRBD1,TRBV27,TRBJ1-2
CASSYSPNYGYTF,TGTGCCAGCAGTTACTCGCCTAACTATGGCTACACCTTC,few,.,TRBV6-5,TRBJ1-2
CASSPTSASYNEQFF,TGTGCCAGCAGCCCAACTAGCGCCTCCTACAATGAGCAGTTCTTC,.,TRBD2,TRBV7-2,TRBJ2-1
CASSEPGVGGGSQPQHF,TGCGCCAGCAGTGAGCCGGGAGTGGGCGGCGGCAGCCAGCCCCAGCATTTT,.,.,TRBV10-2,TRBJ1-5
CASSLEGFGSEAFF,TGTGCCAGCAGTTTAGAGGGTTTCGGATCTGAAGCTTTCTTT,.,.,TRBV27,TRBJ1-1
CASSEGLGSGNTIYF,TGTGCCAGCAGTGAAGGATTAGGGAGCGGAAACACCATATATTTT,.,.,TRBV6-1,TRBJ1-3
CASSQGEWDSYGYTF,TGCGCCAGCAGCCAAGGGGAGTGGGACAGCTATGGCTACACCTTC,.,TRBD1,TRBV4-1,TRBJ1-2
CASSFQQGAVGYTF,TGTGCCAGCAGTTTCCAACAGGGGGCCGTTGGCTACACCTTC,.,TRBD1,TRBV28,TRBJ1-2
CASSGQVTYEQYF,TGTGCCAGCAGCGGACAGGTAACCTACGAGCAGTACTTC,.,TRBD1,TRBV12-3/TRBV12-4,TRBJ2-7
CATSDFRGENEAFF,TGTGCCACCAGTGATTTCAGGGGCGAAAATGAAGCTTTCTTT,.,.,TRBV24-1,TRBJ1-1
CASNGGEKLFF,TGCGCCAGCAACGGTGGGGAAAAACTGTTTTTT,.,.,TRBV10-2,TRBJ1-4
CASSARGLSRQYF,TGTGCCAGCAGCGCGCGGGGGCTAAGTAGGCAGTATTTT,.,.,TRBV7-3,TRBJ2-3
CASSFGHDEKLFF,TGTGCCAGCAGCTTCGGACATGACGAAAAACTGTTTTTT,.,.,TRBV9,TRBJ1-4
CASSPPSSYEQYF,TGTGCCAGCTCACCACCTTCGTCCTACGAGCAGTACTTC,.,.,TRBV18,TRBJ2-7
CASSESSGGRSPLHF,TGTGCCAGCAGTGAGAGCTCGGGGGGGCGGTCACCCCTCCACTTT,.,.,TRBV6-1,TRBJ1-6
CASSTGQRQGLSSYEQYF,TGTGCCAGTAGTACCGGACAACGACAGGGGTTAAGCTCCTACGAGCAGTACTTC,.,TRBD1,TRBV19,TRBJ2-7
CASSSGEAYGYTF,TGTGCCAGCAGTTCAGGGGAGGCCTATGGCTACACCTTC,.,.,TRBV11-1,TRBJ1-2
CASSQGSLTGGWGEAFF,TGCGCCAGCAGCCAAGGATCCTTAACAGGGGGCTGGGGTGAAGCTTTCTTT,few,TRBD1,TRBV4-1,TRBJ1-1
CASSYPGGRKNIQYF,TGTGCCAGCAGTTACCCGGGGGGACGCAAAAACATTCAGTACTTC,.,TRBD2,TRBV6-2/TRBV6-3,TRBJ2-4
CASSLELGARADTQYF,TGCGCCAGCAGCTTGGAGTTGGGGGCGCGAGCAGATACGCAGTATTTT,.,.,TRBV5-1,TRBJ2-3
CASSRGQGNEKLFF,TGCGCCAGCAGCCGGGGACAGGGCAATGAAAAACTGTTTTTT,.,TRBD1,TRBV5-1,TRBJ1-4
CASSILGTANEKLFF,TGTGCCAGTAGTATCTTGGGGACAGCTAATGAAAAACTGTTTTTT,.,TRBD1,TRBV19,TRBJ1-4
CATSQFQGGDEQFF,TGTGCCACCAGCCAATTCCAGGGAGGTGATGAGCAGTTCTTC,.,.,TRBV24-1,TRBJ2-1
CASSPGQTNYGYTF,TGCGCCAGCAGCCCGGGACAGACTAACTATGGCTACACCTTC,.,TRBD1,TRBV5-1,TRBJ1-2
CASTPAGGGTEAFF,TGTGCCAGCACCCCGGCGGGGGGGGGCACTGAAGCTTTCTTT,few,.,TRBV6-5,TRBJ1-1
CASSWLADTDTQYF,TGTGCCAGCAGCTGGCTAGCGGACACAGATACGCAGTATTTT,.,TRBD2,TRBV5-4,TRBJ2-3
CATSGTGGSNQPQHF,TGTGCCACGTCAGGGACAGGGGGAAGCAATCAGCCCCAGCATTTT,.,TRBD1,TRBV6-5,TRBJ1-5
CASTGTVNTEAFF,TGTGCCAGCACCGGGACAGTGAACACTGAAGCTTTCTTT,.,TRBD1,TRBV6-5,TRBJ1-1
CASARGRRELFF,TGTGCCAGCGCCAGGGGGCGCCGGGAGCTGTTTTTT,.,TRBD1,TRBV12-3/TRBV12-4,TRBJ2-2